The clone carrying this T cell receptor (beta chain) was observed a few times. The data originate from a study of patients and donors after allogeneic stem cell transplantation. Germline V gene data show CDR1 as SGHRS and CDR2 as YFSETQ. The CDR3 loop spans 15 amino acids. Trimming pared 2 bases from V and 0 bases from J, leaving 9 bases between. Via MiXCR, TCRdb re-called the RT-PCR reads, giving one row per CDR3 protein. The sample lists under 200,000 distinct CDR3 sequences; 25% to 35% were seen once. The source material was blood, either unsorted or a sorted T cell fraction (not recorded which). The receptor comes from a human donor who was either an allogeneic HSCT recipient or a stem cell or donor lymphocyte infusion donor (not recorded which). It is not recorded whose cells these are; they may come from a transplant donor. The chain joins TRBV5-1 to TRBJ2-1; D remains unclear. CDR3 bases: TGCGCCAGCAGCTTCCAGATGAGCTCCTACAATGAGCAGTTCTTC. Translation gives CASSFQMSSYNEQFF.